This T cell receptor (beta chain) was recovered during a study of shared clonotypes between healthy human individuals. Findings and limits, study-wide: The expectation was that sequencing depth would affect clonotype sharing among donors. Only blood was sampled, and tissue TCR repertoires likely differ from blood ones.

Points on this clone: What it binds is not known.

The assay ran at deep level. Original analysis: ImmunoSEQ sequences covered only the junction and lacked quality scores; filtering therefore differed. Profiled with immunoSEQ multiplex PCR; TCRdb holds only in-frame clones, not every one. V and J calls and clone size come straight from that table; D and trimming were deduced from the DNA. The sample comprises 1,500,000 or so clones, roughly 96% of which are singletons, and 1.2% rests with the top ten. The origin of this receptor is a young man in good health. The sample taken for sequencing was naive CD4+ T cells sorted from blood. As to subset: CD45RA+ positively selected.

The DNA for the CDR3 is TGTGCCAGCAGTGAAGAAGGGTGGGCCAACGTCCTGACTTTC. Its protein is CASSEEGWANVLTF. V is TRBV2 and J is TRBJ2-6; D gene ambiguous. The length of the CDR3 is 14 residues. V lost 1 base, J lost 5 bases, and 6 bases lay in between. Germline CDR1 and CDR2: SNHLY and FYNNEI.